The source of this TCR beta chain is a study of CD8 T cells in Susac syndrome. Details on this clonotype: The target antigen is unknown.

Germline-derived CDR1 and CDR2 are SQVTM and ANQGSEA. The CDR3 is made up of 14 amino acids. V shed 5 bases, J shed 3 bases, and the junction held 5 bases outside the gene matches. It was with random hexamers that about 0.45 to 1 ug RNA was reverse transcribed. TCRdb reprocessed the immunoSEQ multiplex PCR reads with MiXCR, giving one entry per CDR3 protein. Of roughly 130,000 distinct CDR3 sequences in the sample, roughly 94% were seen once. Study outcomes and limitations: In Susac syndrome, CD8+ expansion was highest in TEMRA and active disease.

Sequences were obtained from CD8+ T cells from PBMCs. This receptor was obtained from a human donor with Susac syndrome. This chain joins TRBV29-1 and TRBJ2-2, with 8 bases fitting TRBD2. The CDR3 loop reads CSVPEAGDTGELFF. CDR3 in DNA: TGCAGCGTTCCCGAAGCGGGAGACACCGGGGAGCTGTTTTTT.